The clone carrying this T cell receptor (beta chain) was recorded once. The data are from a study of blood T cell repertoires in COVID-19. Study as a whole: Sites across the United States, Italy and Spain contributed samples from acute and convalescent COVID-19. Sources were T cells, B-cell-depleted T cells, or PBMCs; the material itself was cDNA or gDNA.

In the original processing: Amplifying reference gene primers gave estimates of nucleated cell counts. Sequenced by immunoSEQ multiplex PCR; TCRdb stores in-frame clones only, minus some. Clone size and V and J calls were adopted from that table, with D and trimming inferred from the DNA. Seen here are about 280,000 clones, nearly 90% observed once, and the top ten hold just under 9.5%. V was pared by 3 bases and J by 2 bases, with 4 bases of the junction left unmatched. The CDR3 sequence is 16 residues long. The germline gives CDR1 MDHEN, CDR2 SYDVKM. The specimen sequenced was peripheral blood. This clonotype was obtained from a man between 18 and 29 years old with active or convalescent COVID-19. The chain links TRBV28 to TRBJ2-3; 11 bases match TRBD2. Here the CDR3 DNA reads TGTGCCAGCAGTTTCTCGGGACTAGCGGTCACAGATACGCAGTATTTT. Its translation: CASSFSGLAVTDTQYF.